This is a list of T cell receptor beta chains from one sample in a study of regulatory dendritic cells for organ transplantation. Libraries were prepared by immunoSEQ multiplex PCR; TCRdb keeps only in-frame clonotypes and omits some of them. The sample includes under 40,000 clones, 80% to 95% of them seen just once. The sample consisted of naive CD8+ T cells from blood. The source is a human donor in good health. CDR3s include the opening cysteine and the closing phenylalanine or tryptophan. Each record gives: D gene, clone size, J gene, V gene, CDR3 protein. D genes are given only for firm matches. Size values are once, few and many counts, or a class for expanded clones, and some rows have none.

TRBD1 | NA | TRBJ1-3 | TRBV15 | CATSLTGASSGNTIYF
NA | NA | TRBJ2-7 | TRBV9 | CASSEDWGEQYF
TRBD1 | NA | TRBJ1-2 | TRBV7-2 | CASSPSTGAQEGYTF
TRBD2 | NA | TRBJ2-7 | TRBV28 | CASSWGTSGSYEQYF
TRBD1 | NA | TRBJ1-2 | TRBV5-6 | CASSPDRDYGYTF
NA | NA | TRBJ1-2 | TRBV7-8 | CASTPSDSSNYGYTF
NA | NA | TRBJ2-5 | TRBV2 | CANRGETQYF
TRBD1 | NA | TRBJ2-7 | TRBV27 | CASSLSTGERSYEQYF
NA | once | TRBJ1-5 | TRBV28 | CASSRQEYSNQPQHF
NA | NA | TRBJ2-3 | TRBV9 | CASSVERTGTDTQYF
TRBD2 | NA | TRBJ2-5 | TRBV9 | CASSVGVLADQETQYF
NA | NA | TRBJ2-1 | TRBV7-2 | CASSPVAPLGNEQFF
NA | NA | TRBJ1-2 | TRBV4-3 | CASSQDRSGGTNYGYTF
NA | NA | TRBJ2-1 | TRBV6-5 | CASSYSNYDEQFF
NA | NA | TRBJ2-7 | TRBV2 | CANRRDNYEQYF
NA | once | TRBJ2-3 | TRBV1 | CTSPTSGRTDTQYF
NA | NA | TRBJ1-4 | TRBV7-8 | CASSLYGAGEKLFF
NA | NA | TRBJ2-7 | TRBV7-3 | CASSPRDRNEQYF
NA | NA | TRBJ2-5 | TRBV7-2 | CASNLGGVETQYF
NA | NA | TRBJ2-7 | TRBV27 | CASSFWQGSPEQYF
TRBD1 | once | TRBJ1-4 | TRBV4-1 | CASSQPIDRDEKLFF
NA | NA | TRBJ1-2 | TRBV29-1 | CSDRRGTSTNYGYTF
NA | NA | TRBJ1-5 | TRBV4-2 | CASSPSRGLNQPQHF
NA | NA | TRBJ2-2 | TRBV28 | CASIPAVNTGELFF
NA | NA | TRBJ1-4 | TRBV27 | CASGEIPGRINEKLFF
TRBD1 | NA | TRBJ2-3 | TRBV2 | CASSEGTGPTDTQYF
TRBD1 | NA | TRBJ2-7 | TRBV29-1 | CSVGVTGGFLSYEQYF
NA | NA | TRBJ1-2 | TRBV28 | CASSNRDLYGYTF
TRBD1 | NA | TRBJ2-3 | TRBV5-4 | CASSSGQGAQNTQYF
TRBD1 | NA | TRBJ2-3 | TRBV27 | CASSSDRVTDTQYF
TRBD1 | NA | TRBJ1-2 | TRBV5-4 | CASSSVEGAIGYTF